Listed below are T cell receptor beta chains from one sample, sequenced in a study of beta chain features in type 1 diabetes. Some clones are missing from TCRdb's copy, which holds only in-frame ones; the method was immunoSEQ multiplex PCR. The sample holds 120,000 or so clones; roughly 17% are singletons and the top ten take around 2.5%. Sequencing was carried out using central memory CD4+ T cells from blood. Receptor source: a man younger than 30 with type 1 diabetes. CDR3s include the opening cysteine and the closing phenylalanine or tryptophan. Each record gives: clone size, J gene, D gene, V gene, CDR3 protein, CDR3 DNA. D genes are given only for firm matches. Some rows mark clone size as missing; the rest say once, few, many or name a class of expanded clone.

>many|TRBJ2-3|NA|TRBV4-3
CASRANWGSDTQYF
TGCGCCAGCAGAGCGAACTGGGGGTCAGATACGCAGTATTTT
>few|TRBJ1-1|NA|TRBV29-1
CSVEDTWNTEAFF
TGCAGCGTTGAAGACACCTGGAACACTGAAGCTTTCTTT
>NA|TRBJ1-2|NA|TRBV4-3
CASSSGQNYGYTF
TGCGCCAGCAGCTCGGGACAAAACTATGGCTACACCTTC
>NA|TRBJ1-5|NA|TRBV7-2
CASSSPWGRGYQPQHF
TGTGCCAGCAGCTCACCCTGGGGCAGGGGCTATCAGCCCCAGCATTTT
>few|TRBJ2-7|NA|TRBV14
CASSRQEVPYEQYF
TGTGCCAGTTCCAGGCAGGAGGTCCCCTACGAGCAGTACTTC
>NA|TRBJ1-1|NA|TRBV14
CASSFGVMGTEAFF
TGTGCCAGCAGCTTCGGGGTTATGGGGACTGAAGCTTTCTTT
>few|TRBJ2-3|TRBD2|TRBV6-1
CASVAGATDTQYF
TGTGCCAGCGTAGCGGGAGCCACAGATACGCAGTATTTT
>few|TRBJ2-7|NA|TRBV5-4
CASRGAYPYEQYF
TGTGCCAGCCGGGGGGCGTACCCCTACGAGCAGTACTTC
>few|TRBJ2-7|NA|TRBV9
CASSVDGRGENEQYF
TGTGCCAGCAGCGTAGACGGCAGGGGGGAGAACGAGCAGTACTTC
>few|TRBJ1-1|NA|TRBV6-5
CASSYLWTEMNTEAFF
TGTGCCAGCAGTTACCTTTGGACAGAGATGAACACTGAAGCTTTCTTT
>NA|TRBJ1-2|NA|TRBV2
CASSEGLYGYTF
TGTGCCAGCAGTGAGGGGCTCTATGGCTACACCTTC
>few|TRBJ1-2|NA|TRBV7-9
CASSLEVYGYTF
TGTGCCAGCAGCTTAGAGGTCTATGGCTACACCTTC
>NA|TRBJ2-7|NA|TRBV28
CASSLVSYEQYF
TGTGCCAGCAGTTTGGTATCCTACGAGCAGTACTTC
>NA|TRBJ2-7|NA|TRBV29-1
CSVLDRLFTGEQYF
TGCAGCGTCCTGGACCGTCTCTTTACAGGGGAGCAGTACTTC
>NA|TRBJ2-3|TRBD1|TRBV7-2
CASSSPTGLTDTQYF
TGTGCCAGCAGCTCCCCGACAGGGCTCACAGATACGCAGTATTTT
>NA|TRBJ1-4|TRBD1|TRBV25-1
CASSTSQGAGEKLFF
TGTGCCAGCAGTACGAGTCAGGGGGCGGGTGAAAAACTGTTTTTT
>NA|TRBJ2-5|TRBD2|TRBV30
CAWSGTSFSQETQYF
TGTGCCTGGAGTGGGACTAGCTTTTCACAAGAGACCCAGTACTTC
>NA|TRBJ2-5|TRBD2|TRBV7-2
CASSLVPTSGQETQYF
TGTGCCAGCAGCTTAGTCCCGACTAGCGGGCAAGAGACCCAGTACTTC
>few|TRBJ2-6|TRBD2|TRBV6-6
CASSRLAGAGANVLTF
TGTGCCAGCAGTAGACTAGCGGGAGCGGGGGCCAACGTCCTGACTTTC
>few|TRBJ2-5|TRBD2|TRBV7-6
CASSLGGLAIKETQYF
TGTGCCAGCAGCTTAGGAGGACTAGCGATTAAAGAGACCCAGTACTTC
>few|TRBJ2-5|NA|TRBV27
CASSFSVQETQYF
TGTGCCAGCAGTTTTTCAGTCCAAGAGACCCAGTACTTC
>NA|TRBJ2-1|NA|TRBV4-3
CASSQDWGAGSSYNEQFF
TGCGCCAGCAGCCAAGATTGGGGGGCAGGGAGCTCCTACAATGAGCAGTTCTTC
>NA|TRBJ2-2|NA|TRBV29-1
CSVEGQPANTGELFF
TGCAGCGTTGAAGGACAGCCGGCGAACACCGGGGAGCTGTTTTTT
>NA|TRBJ2-7|TRBD1|TRBV9
CASSDRQGSYEQYF
TGTGCCAGCAGCGATCGACAGGGGAGCTACGAGCAGTACTTC
>NA|TRBJ2-1|TRBD1|TRBV27
CASSPGQVLWNEQFF
TGTGCCAGCAGTCCGGGACAGGTCCTTTGGAATGAGCAGTTCTTC
>few|TRBJ2-5|TRBD1|TRBV6-5
CAINSQGAEETQYF
TGTGCCATTAATTCGCAGGGGGCAGAGGAGACCCAGTACTTC
>NA|TRBJ1-5|TRBD1|TRBV30
CAWGDRVNQPQHF
TGTGCCTGGGGGGACAGGGTCAATCAGCCCCAGCATTTT
>NA|TRBJ2-6|TRBD1|TRBV27
CASSLYGTVDSGANVLTF
TGTGCCAGCAGTTTATATGGGACAGTCGACTCTGGGGCCAACGTCCTGACTTTC
>NA|TRBJ2-7|NA|TRBV5-1
CASSNRAIFYEQYF
TGCGCCAGCAGCAACAGGGCTATTTTCTACGAGCAGTACTTC
>few|TRBJ2-7|NA|TRBV5-1
CASSLLGQIYEQYF
TGCGCCAGCAGCCTGCTTGGACAGATCTACGAGCAGTACTTC
>NA|TRBJ2-5|NA|TRBV9
CASSEQGETQYF
TGTGCCAGCAGCGAACAGGGAGAGACCCAGTACTTC
>few|TRBJ2-2|NA|TRBV10-3
CASSGQSNTGELFF
TGTGCCTCCTCAGGACAGTCGAACACCGGGGAGCTGTTTTTT
>NA|TRBJ1-4|NA|TRBV29-1
CSVAGTGEKLFF
TGCAGCGTTGCCGGGACGGGAGAAAAACTGTTTTTT
>NA|TRBJ2-7|NA|TRBV5-1
CASSSTYEQYF
TGCGCCAGCAGCTCAACTTACGAGCAGTACTTC
>few|TRBJ1-2|NA|TRBV19
CASSINSYGYTF
TGTGCCAGTAGTATCAACAGCTATGGCTACACCTTC
>NA|TRBJ2-6|NA|TRBV18
CASSRRPGSPGANVLTF
TGTGCCAGCTCACGGCGTCCGGGGTCCCCTGGGGCCAACGTCCTGACTTTC
>NA|TRBJ2-2|NA|TRBV15
CATSRDPRDSKAGELFF
TGTGCCACCAGCAGAGATCCGCGGGACAGTAAGGCCGGGGAGCTGTTTTTT
>few|TRBJ2-3|NA|TRBV5-8
CASSLSAGHTQYF
TGTGCCAGCAGCTTGAGCGCCGGACATACGCAGTATTTT
>few|TRBJ2-1|NA|TRBV5-1
CASSFGPGYNEQFF
TGCGCCAGCAGCTTTGGACCAGGCTACAATGAGCAGTTCTTC
>few|TRBJ2-3|NA|TRBV10-3
CAISESSGGATDTQYF
TGTGCCATCAGTGAGTCTTCCGGGGGCGCCACAGATACGCAGTATTTT
>NA|TRBJ2-1|TRBD2|TRBV6-1
CASQPSGYNEQFF
TGTGCCAGCCAGCCTAGCGGATACAATGAGCAGTTCTTC
>many|TRBJ1-1|NA|TRBV18
CASSPDRQTEAFF
TGTGCCAGCTCACCCGACAGGCAAACTGAAGCTTTCTTT